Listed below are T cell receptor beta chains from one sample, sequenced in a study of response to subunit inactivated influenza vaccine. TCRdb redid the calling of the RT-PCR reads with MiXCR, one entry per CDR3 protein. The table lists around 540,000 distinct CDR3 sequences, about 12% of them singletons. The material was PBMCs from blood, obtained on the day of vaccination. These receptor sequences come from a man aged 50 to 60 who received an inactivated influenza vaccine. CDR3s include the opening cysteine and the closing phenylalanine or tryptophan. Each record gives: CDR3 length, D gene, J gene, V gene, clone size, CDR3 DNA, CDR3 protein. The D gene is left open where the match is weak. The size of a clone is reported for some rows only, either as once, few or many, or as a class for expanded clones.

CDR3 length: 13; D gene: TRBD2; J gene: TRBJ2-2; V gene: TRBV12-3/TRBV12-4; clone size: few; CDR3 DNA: TGTGCAACCCAGGCGGGAGTCACCGGGGAGCTGTTTTTT; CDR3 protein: CATQAGVTGELFF
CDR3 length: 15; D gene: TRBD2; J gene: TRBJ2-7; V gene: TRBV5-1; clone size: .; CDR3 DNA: TGCGCCAGCAGTACCGCCGGGACTAGTGTCGACGAGCAGTACTTC; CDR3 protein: CASSTAGTSVDEQYF
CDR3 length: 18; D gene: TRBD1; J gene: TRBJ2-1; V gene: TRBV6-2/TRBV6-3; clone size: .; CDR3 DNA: TGTGCCAGCAGTTACTCGACAATCCGGGACAGGGGCGACAATGAGCAGTTCTTC; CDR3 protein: CASSYSTIRDRGDNEQFF
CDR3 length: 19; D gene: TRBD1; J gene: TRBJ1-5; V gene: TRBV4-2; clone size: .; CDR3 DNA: TGTGCCAGCAGCCAAGATCAGGGACAGCGGGGATATAGCAATCAGCCCCAGCATTTT; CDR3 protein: CASSQDQGQRGYSNQPQHF
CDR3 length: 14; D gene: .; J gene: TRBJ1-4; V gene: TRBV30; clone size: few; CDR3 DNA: TGTGCCTGGGCCCCCGGGACACTTAATGAAAAACTGTTTTTT; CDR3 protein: CAWAPGTLNEKLFF
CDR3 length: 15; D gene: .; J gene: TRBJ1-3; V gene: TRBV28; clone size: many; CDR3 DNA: TGTGCCAGCAGTTTCGGGGGGGCGCACGGAAACACCATATATTTT; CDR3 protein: CASSFGGAHGNTIYF
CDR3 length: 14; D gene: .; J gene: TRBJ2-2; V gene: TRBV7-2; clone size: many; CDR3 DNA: TGTGCCAGTATGAGGGGGGGCGCCACCGGGGAGCTGTTTTTT; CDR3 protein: CASMRGGATGELFF
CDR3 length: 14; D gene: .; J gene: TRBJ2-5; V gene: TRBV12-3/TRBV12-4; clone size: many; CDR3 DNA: TGTGCCAGCAGTTCCCCCCAGCGTCCCGAGACCCAGTACTTC; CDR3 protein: CASSSPQRPETQYF
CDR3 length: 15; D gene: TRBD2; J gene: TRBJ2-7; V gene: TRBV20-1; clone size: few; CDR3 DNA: TGCAGTGCTAGATCGGGACTAGCGGGTTCCTACGAGCAGTACTTC; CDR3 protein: CSARSGLAGSYEQYF
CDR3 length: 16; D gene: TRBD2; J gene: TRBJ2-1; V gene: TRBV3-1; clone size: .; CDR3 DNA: TGTGCCAGCAGCCAAGCTAGCGGGGGCTCCTACAATGAGCAGTTCTTC; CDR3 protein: CASSQASGGSYNEQFF
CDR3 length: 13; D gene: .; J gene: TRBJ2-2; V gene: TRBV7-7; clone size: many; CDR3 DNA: TGTGCTAGCAGCTTTCAGCGGACCGGGGAGCTGTTTTTT; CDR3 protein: CASSFQRTGELFF
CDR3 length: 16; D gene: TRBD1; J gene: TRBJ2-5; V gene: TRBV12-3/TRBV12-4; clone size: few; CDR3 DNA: TGTGCCAGCAGCCAATACAGGGGGCGCGACCAAGAGACCCAGTACTTC; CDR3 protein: CASSQYRGRDQETQYF
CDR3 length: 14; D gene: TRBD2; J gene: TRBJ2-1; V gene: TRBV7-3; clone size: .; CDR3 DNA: TGTGCCAGCAGCGTGACCGGGACTAGCGGGGAGCAGTTCTTC; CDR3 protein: CASSVTGTSGEQFF
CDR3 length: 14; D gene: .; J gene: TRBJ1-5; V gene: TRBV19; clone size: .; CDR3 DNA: TGTGCCAGTAGTATGCGAGGGCTTGCTCAGCCCCAGCATTTT; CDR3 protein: CASSMRGLAQPQHF
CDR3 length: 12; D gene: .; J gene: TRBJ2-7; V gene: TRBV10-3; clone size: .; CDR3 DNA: TGTGCCATCAGTGACGCAAACTACGAGCAGTACTTC; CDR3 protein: CAISDANYEQYF
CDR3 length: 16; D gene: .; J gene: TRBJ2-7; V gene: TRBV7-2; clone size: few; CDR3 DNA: TGTGCCAGCAGCTTAGCGCTTTTAGGCAGGGGCCACGAGCAGTACTTC; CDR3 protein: CASSLALLGRGHEQYF
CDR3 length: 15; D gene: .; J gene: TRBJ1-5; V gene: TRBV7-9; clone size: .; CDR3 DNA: TGTGCCAGCAGCTCCGCCGGGGAGGACAATCAGCCCCAGCATTTT; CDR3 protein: CASSSAGEDNQPQHF
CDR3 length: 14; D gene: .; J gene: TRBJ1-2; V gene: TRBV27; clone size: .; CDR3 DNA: TGTGCCAGCGGAACAGGGCCGTTCGCCTATGGCTACACCTTC; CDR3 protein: CASGTGPFAYGYTF
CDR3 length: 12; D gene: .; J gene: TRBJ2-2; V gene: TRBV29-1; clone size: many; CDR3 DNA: TGCAGCGTTAACTATAACACCGGGGAGCTGTTTTTT; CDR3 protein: CSVNYNTGELFF
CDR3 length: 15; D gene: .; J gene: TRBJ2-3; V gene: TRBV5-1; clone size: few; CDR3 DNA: TGCGCCAGCAGCTTGGCCTATACGACTGGGGATACGCAGTATTTT; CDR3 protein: CASSLAYTTGDTQYF
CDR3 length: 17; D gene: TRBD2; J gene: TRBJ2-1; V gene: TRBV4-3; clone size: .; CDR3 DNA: TGCGCCAGCAGCCAGGGCTACACTAGCGGGGGGGCTGGTGAGCAGTTCTTC; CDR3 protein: CASSQGYTSGGAGEQFF
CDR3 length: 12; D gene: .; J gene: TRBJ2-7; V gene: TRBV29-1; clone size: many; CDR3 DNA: TGCAGCGCTAGACAGACCTCCTACGAGCAGTACTTC; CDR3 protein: CSARQTSYEQYF
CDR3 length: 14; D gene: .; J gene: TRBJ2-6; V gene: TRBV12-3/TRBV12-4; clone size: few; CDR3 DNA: TGTGCCAGCAGCCCCCGGGTAGGGGCCAACGTCCTGACTTTC; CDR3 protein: CASSPRVGANVLTF
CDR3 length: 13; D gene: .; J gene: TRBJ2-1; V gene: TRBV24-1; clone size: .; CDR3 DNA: TGTGCCACCAGTGGCCTCGGAGGGGCTGAGCAGTTCTTC; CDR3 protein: CATSGLGGAEQFF
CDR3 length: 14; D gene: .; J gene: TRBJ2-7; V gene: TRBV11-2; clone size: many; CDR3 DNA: TGTGCCAGCAGCTTAGAACAGGGTCCCTACGAGCAGTACTTC; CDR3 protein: CASSLEQGPYEQYF
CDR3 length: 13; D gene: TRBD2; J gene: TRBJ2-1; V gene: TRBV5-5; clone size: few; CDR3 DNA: TGTGCCAGCAGCTTGATTGGGTCTAGCGGGCAGTTCTTC; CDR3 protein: CASSLIGSSGQFF
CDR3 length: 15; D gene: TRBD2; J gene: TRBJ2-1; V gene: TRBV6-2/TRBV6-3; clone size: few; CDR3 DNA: TGTGCCAGCAGTTTTAGCGGGAGGGATTACAATGAGCAGTTCTTC; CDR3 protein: CASSFSGRDYNEQFF
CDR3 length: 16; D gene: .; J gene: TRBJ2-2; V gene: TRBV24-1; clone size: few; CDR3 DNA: TGTGCCACCAGTGATGCCACTAGTAATCGCGCCGGGGAGCTGTTTTTT; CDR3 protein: CATSDATSNRAGELFF
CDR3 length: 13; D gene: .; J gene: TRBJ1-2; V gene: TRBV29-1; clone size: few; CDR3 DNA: TGCAGCGTTGAAGTCGCAGTTAGCTATGGCTACACCTTC; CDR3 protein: CSVEVAVSYGYTF
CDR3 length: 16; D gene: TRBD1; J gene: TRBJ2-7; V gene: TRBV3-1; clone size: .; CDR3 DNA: TGTGCCAGCAGCCCCCCCTGGACAGGGGTTGGCTACGAGCAGTACTTC; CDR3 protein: CASSPPWTGVGYEQYF
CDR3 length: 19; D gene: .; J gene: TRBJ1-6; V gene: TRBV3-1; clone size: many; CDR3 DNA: TGTGCCAGCAGCCAAGATCGAGGTCTTCAGGAGAGCTATAATTCACCCCTCCACTTT; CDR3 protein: CASSQDRGLQESYNSPLHF
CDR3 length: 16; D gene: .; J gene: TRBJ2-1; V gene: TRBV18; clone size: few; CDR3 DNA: TGTGCCAGCTCACCTCTGGCGGGGAGCTCCTACAATGAGCAGTTCTTC; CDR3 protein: CASSPLAGSSYNEQFF
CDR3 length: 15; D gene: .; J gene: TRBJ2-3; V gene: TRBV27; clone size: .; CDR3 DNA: TGTGCCAGCAGTTTAAAGCGGGTTAGCACAGATACGCAGTATTTT; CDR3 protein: CASSLKRVSTDTQYF
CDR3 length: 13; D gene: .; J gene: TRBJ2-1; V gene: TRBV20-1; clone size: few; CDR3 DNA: TGCAGTGCTAACAGGGGCGGGAGTAATGAGCAGTTCTTC; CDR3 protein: CSANRGGSNEQFF
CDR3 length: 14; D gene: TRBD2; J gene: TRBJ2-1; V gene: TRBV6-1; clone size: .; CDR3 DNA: TGTGCCAGCAGCACCGGGACTAGAAACAATGAGCAGTTCTTC; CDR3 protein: CASSTGTRNNEQFF
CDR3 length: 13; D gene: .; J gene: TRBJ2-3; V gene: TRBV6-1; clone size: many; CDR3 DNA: TGTGCCACAGTAGCCAAAACTAAACATACGCAGTATTTT; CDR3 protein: CATVAKTKHTQYF
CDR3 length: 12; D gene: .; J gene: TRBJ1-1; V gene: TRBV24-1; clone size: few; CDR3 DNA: TGTGCCACCAGTGATTACAGGGCCGAAGCTTTCTTT; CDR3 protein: CATSDYRAEAFF
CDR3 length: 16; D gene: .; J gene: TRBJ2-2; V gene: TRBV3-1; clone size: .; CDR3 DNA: TGTGCCAGCAGCCACGCGGGAATAGAGGTACCCGGGGAGCTGTTTTTT; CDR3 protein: CASSHAGIEVPGELFF
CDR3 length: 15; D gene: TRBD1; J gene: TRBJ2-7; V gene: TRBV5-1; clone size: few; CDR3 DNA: TGCGCCAGCAGCTTTCCCGGGACAGGGGCCTACGAGCAGTACTTC; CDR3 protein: CASSFPGTGAYEQYF
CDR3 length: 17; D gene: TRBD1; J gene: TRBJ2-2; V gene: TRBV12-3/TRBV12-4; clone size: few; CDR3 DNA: TGTGCCAGCAGTTACGGGACAGGGTGGAGTGTTACCGGGGAGCTGTTTTTT; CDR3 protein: CASSYGTGWSVTGELFF
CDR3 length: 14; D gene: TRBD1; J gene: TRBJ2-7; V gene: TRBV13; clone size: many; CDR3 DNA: TGTGCCAGCAGCCGGGACAGGGGGCACTACGAGCAGTACTTC; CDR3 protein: CASSRDRGHYEQYF
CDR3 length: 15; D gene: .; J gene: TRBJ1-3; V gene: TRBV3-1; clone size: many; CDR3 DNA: TGTGCCAGCAGCCCTACGGCGATCTCTGGAAACACCATATATTTT; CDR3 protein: CASSPTAISGNTIYF
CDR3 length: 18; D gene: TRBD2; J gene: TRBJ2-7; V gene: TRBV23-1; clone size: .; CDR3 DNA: TGCGCCAGCAGTCAATCGCCCCCCAGCAGCGGGGGTTTCTACGAGCAGTACTTC; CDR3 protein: CASSQSPPSSGGFYEQYF
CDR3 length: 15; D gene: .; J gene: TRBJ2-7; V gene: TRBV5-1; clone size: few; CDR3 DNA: TGCGCCAGCAGCCCCTCACAGGGGACTCCCTACGAGCAGTACTTC; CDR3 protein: CASSPSQGTPYEQYF
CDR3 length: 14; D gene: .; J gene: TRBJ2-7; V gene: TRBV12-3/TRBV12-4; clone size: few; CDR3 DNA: TGTGCCAGCAAAAGGACTATGAGCTCCTACGAGCAGTACTTC; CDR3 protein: CASKRTMSSYEQYF
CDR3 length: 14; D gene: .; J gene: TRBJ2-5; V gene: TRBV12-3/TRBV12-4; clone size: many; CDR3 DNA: TGTGCCAGCAGTTCCCAGGGGTCAAGAGAGACCCAGTACTTC; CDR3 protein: CASSSQGSRETQYF
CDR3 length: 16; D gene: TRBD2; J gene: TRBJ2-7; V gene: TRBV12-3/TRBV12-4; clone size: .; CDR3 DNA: TGTGCCAGCAACGGTCTAGCGGGGGTAAGCTCCTACGAGCAGTACTTC; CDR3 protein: CASNGLAGVSSYEQYF
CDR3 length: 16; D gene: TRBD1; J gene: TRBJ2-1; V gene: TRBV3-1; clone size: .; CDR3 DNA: TGTGCCAGCAGCCAAAGGACAGGGGGCAGGAACAATGAGCAGTTCTTC; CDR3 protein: CASSQRTGGRNNEQFF
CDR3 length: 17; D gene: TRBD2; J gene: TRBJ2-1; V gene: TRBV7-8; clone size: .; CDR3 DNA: TGTGCCAGCAGCTTAGCCCCGGGACTAGCCACACGGGGGGAGCAGTTCTTC; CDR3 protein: CASSLAPGLATRGEQFF
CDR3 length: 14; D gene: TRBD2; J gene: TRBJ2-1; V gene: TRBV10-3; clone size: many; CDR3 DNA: TGTGCCATCAGTGAACTAGCGGGAAACAATGAGCAGTTCTTC; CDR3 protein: CAISELAGNNEQFF
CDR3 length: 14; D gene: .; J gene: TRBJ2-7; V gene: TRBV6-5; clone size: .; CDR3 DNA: TGTGCCAGCAGTTACGGGCAGGACTCCTACGAGCAGTACTTC; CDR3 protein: CASSYGQDSYEQYF
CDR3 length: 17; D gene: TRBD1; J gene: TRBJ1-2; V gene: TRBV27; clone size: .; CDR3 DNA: TGTGCCAGCAGACCCCCGGGGGGTCAGGGGGCCAACTATGGCTACACCTTC; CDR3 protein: CASRPPGGQGANYGYTF
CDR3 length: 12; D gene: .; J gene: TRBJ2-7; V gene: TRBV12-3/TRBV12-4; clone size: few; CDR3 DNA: TGTGCCAGCAGTTTTTCAGCTGGGGATAAGTACTTC; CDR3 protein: CASSFSAGDKYF
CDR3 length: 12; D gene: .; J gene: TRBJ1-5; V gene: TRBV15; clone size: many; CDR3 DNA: TGTGCCACCAGCAGACCGGATCAGCCCCAGCATTTT; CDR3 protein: CATSRPDQPQHF
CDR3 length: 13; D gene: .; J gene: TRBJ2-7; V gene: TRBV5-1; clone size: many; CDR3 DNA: TGCGCCAGCGGGGTGGACAGCTCCTACGAGCAGTACTTC; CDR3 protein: CASGVDSSYEQYF